This T cell receptor (beta chain) was profiled in a study of T-cell reconstitution after alpha-beta-depleted transplantation in children. At least ten counts were recorded for this clonotype. Preparation of the TCRbeta library used unique molecular identifiers. One entry per CDR3 protein results from TCRdb running MiXCR on the PCR reads. The sample lists approximately 500,000 distinct CDR3 sequences; approximately 10% were seen once. The sample consisted of PBMCs, taken before TCRalphabeta/CD19-depleted stem cell transplant. The receptor comes from a child aged 2-15 years with inherited bone marrow failure, due to receive a stem cell transplant.

The CDR3 DNA sequence: TGTGCCAGCAGCTCTACGACTAGCGGTGGGGAGCTGTTTTTT. Translation: CASSSTTSGGELFF. This sequence joins TRBV12-3 or TRBV12-4 and TRBJ2-2; 9 bases line up with TRBD2. The CDR3 contains 14 residues. The junction had 7 bases not matched to a gene; V was cut back by 6 bases and J by 8 bases.